The TCR beta chain described here comes from a study of T cells in Graves' hyperthyroidism and ophthalmopathy. Study-level results: In the analysis, a 13 V-J model separated ophthalmopathy from stable hyperthyroidism. Ophthalmopathy, as predicted by the model, came a median around 6 months after the prediction.

Regions amplified from RNA transcripts were the TCR beta CDR3 regions. The TCR CDR3 first-round RT-PCR relied on the HTBI primer set. TCRdb re-derived calls from the multiplex PCR reads in MiXCR, one entry per CDR3 protein. The sample yields 300,000 to 400,000 distinct CDR3 sequences, 15% to 20% seen once. Germline V CDR1 and CDR2: GTSNPN, SVGIG (reference sequence). The V segment lost 6 bases and the J segment 4 bases; nucleotides outside the gene matches: 1. The CDR3 has 13 residues. Details on this clonotype: Its cognate antigen is unknown.

The specimen was blood. The sequence was obtained from a woman between 45 and 65 years old with Graves' hyperthyroidism. The gene calls are TRBV30 and TRBJ2-1; 12 bases agree with TRBD2. DNA of the CDR3: TGTGCCTGCGGACTAGCGGGATACAATGAGCAGTTCTTC. This translates into CACGLAGYNEQFF.